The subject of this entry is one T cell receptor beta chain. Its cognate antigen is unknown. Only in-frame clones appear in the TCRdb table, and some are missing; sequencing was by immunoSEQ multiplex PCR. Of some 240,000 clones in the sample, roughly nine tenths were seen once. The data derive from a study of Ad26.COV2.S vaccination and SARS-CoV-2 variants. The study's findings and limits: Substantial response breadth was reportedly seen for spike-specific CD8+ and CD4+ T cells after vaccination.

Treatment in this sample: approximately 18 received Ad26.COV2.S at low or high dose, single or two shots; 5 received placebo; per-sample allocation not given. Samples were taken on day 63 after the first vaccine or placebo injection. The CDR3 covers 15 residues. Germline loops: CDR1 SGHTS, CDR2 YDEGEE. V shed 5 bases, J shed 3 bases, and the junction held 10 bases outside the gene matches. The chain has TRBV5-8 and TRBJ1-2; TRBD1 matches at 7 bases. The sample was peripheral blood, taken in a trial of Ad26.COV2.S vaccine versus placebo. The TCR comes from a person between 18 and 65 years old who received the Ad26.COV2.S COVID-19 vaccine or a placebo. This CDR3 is CASRLRTGGDYGYTF. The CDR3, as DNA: TGTGCCAGCAGATTACGGACAGGTGGGGACTATGGCTACACCTTC.